Detailed here is one T cell receptor beta chain. Its antigen remains unknown. The data derive from a study of blood T cells in healthy people across ages. General study points: The donors' CMV status was not determined, possibly confounding changes in expanded clonotypes.

Total RNA extracted from each sample amounted to at least 6 micrograms. Germline assignment: CDR1 SNHLY and CDR2 FYNNEI. Trimming took off 6 bases at V and 0 bases at J, with 9 bases between the two ends. The CDR3 has 13 residues. A second PCR of roughly 7 to 11 cycles used a sample-barcoded 5' primer and a J-beta primer mix. TCRdb passed the 5' RACE reads through MiXCR, listing each CDR3 protein once. The sample consists of 1.5 million to 2 million distinct CDR3 sequences, about 49% of them appearing once. Sequenced input: blood. This TCR was recovered from a woman in her thirties or forties in good health. The V gene is TRBV2, the J gene TRBJ2-7; D possibly corresponds to TRBD1 (5 bases). CDR3 in amino acids: CASRLGDSYEQYF. CDR3 sequence (DNA): TGTGCCAGCAGATTAGGGGACTCCTACGAGCAGTACTTC. The entire variable domain, with the rest obtained from reference TRBV2 and TRBJ2-7, is as follows: EPEVTQTPSHQVTQMGQEVILRCVPISNHLYFYWYRQILGQKVEFLVSFYNNEISEKSEIFDDQFSVERPDGSNFTLKIRSTKLEDSAMYFCASRLGDSYEQYFGPGTRLTVT.